Presented here are 18 T cell receptor beta chains from one specimen sequenced in a study of cytomegalovirus exposure and HLA in healthy donors. The primer mix had 60 Vbeta and 13 Jbeta primers. Repertoires were generated with immunoSEQ multiplex PCR, while TCRdb's copy carries only in-frame clones and drops some. The sample lists some 99,000 clones, approximately 80% seen once, with under 2.5% in the top ten. The sequencing input was PBMCs. The receptor source for this set is a woman aged 30 to 39 in good health and CMV-seronegative.

CDR3 nucleotide sequence: TGTGCCAGCCGCCCGCAGGATGTCCCCAATTCACCCCTCCACTTT. As protein: CASRPQDVPNSPLHF. V is TRBV19 and J is TRBJ1-6; D not certain. CDR1 and CDR2 from the germline V gene are LNHDA and SQIVND (reference sequence). Trimming took off 9 bases at V and 7 bases at J, with 19 bases between the two ends. The CDR3 consists of 15 residues.

The chain couples TRBV7-2 to TRBJ1-1; no definite D call. Trimming shortened V by 5 bases and J by 5 bases, and 12 bases separated the two germline ends. The CDR3 is made up of 13 amino acids. Per germline, CDR1 SGHTA and CDR2 FQGNSA. CDR3 region: CASSTTGGTEAFF. The CDR3 DNA reads TGTGCCAGCAGCACAACGGGAGGGACTGAAGCTTTCTTT.

This chain joins TRBV7-2 and TRBJ2-2; 9 bases map to TRBD2. Germline CDR1 is SGHTA and CDR2 is FQGNSA. V lost 5 bases, J lost 2 bases, and 9 bases stayed unmatched. The length of the CDR3 is 17 residues. CDR3 nucleotide sequence: TGTGCCAGCAGCCTAACCTCAGCGGGAGGAAACACCGGGGAGCTGTTTTTT. Amino acid sequence: CASSLTSAGGNTGELFF.

The J gene is TRBJ2-5, the V gene TRBV27; 13 positions match TRBD2. The end of the DNA fits TRBJ2-7 better, so the J call may be wrong. This CDR3 has 16 residues. Germline V gene lookup returns CDR1 MNHEY and CDR2 SMNVEV (reference sequence). CDR3 DNA sequence: TGTGCCAGCAGTAGCTCACCGGGACTAGCGGGACTCGAGCAGTACTTC. This gives the protein CASSSSPGLAGLEQYF.

The V and J genes are TRBV6-5 and TRBJ2-7, with TRBD2 matching over 10 bases. The CDR3 consists of 15 residues. Trimming at V came to 6 bases and at J to 3 bases, leaving 8 bases not matched to a gene. Germline loops: CDR1 MNHEY, CDR2 SVGAGI. CDR3 sequence: CASSPLAGENYEQYF. Here the CDR3 DNA reads TGTGCCAGCAGCCCTCTAGCGGGAGAGAACTACGAGCAGTACTTC.

The V call is TRBV5-4, the J call TRBJ2-2, with a tentative D call TRBD2 (5 bases). CDR1 is SGHNT and CDR2 is YYREEE in the germline V gene (reference sequence). Trimming removed 1 base at V and 4 bases at J, with 14 bases between. There are 16 residues in the CDR3. The CDR3 reads CASSLRDSAVTGELFF. The CDR3 bases are TGTGCCAGCAGCTTGCGTGATAGCGCGGTCACCGGGGAGCTGTTTTTT.

The V gene is TRBV6-6, the J gene TRBJ2-1; D remains ambiguous. This CDR3 contains 14 residues. Germline V gives CDR1 MNHNY, CDR2 SVGAGI (reference sequence). The V and J ends lost 3 bases and 4 bases respectively, with 10 bases between them. CDR3 nucleotides: TGTGCCAGCAGTTATAAACAAGAATACAATGAGCAGTTCTTC. Translating gives CASSYKQEYNEQFF.

The CDR3 spells CASSTTRGKTGELFF. As DNA, the CDR3 is TGTGCCAGCAGTACAACGCGGGGGAAAACCGGGGAGCTGTTTTTT. This chain uses TRBV6-5 with TRBJ2-2; 7 bases match TRBD2. The CDR3 runs to 15 residues. The V and J ends lost 5 bases and 5 bases, in that order; junction bases with no gene match: 8. Per germline, CDR1 MNHEY and CDR2 SVGAGI.

The CDR3 reads CASTNLVGGMNTEAFF. CDR3 sequence (DNA): TGTGCCAGTACCAATCTCGTAGGAGGGATGAACACTGAAGCTTTCTTT. J is TRBJ1-1 and V is TRBV19; no clear D. V dropped 7 bases and J dropped 0 bases, with 18 bases sitting between them. Germline CDR1 LNHDA, CDR2 SQIVND (reference sequence). This CDR3 contains 16 residues.

This chain joins TRBV5-4 and TRBJ1-2; D might be TRBD1 (5 bases). Germline loops: CDR1 SGHNT, CDR2 YYREEE (reference sequence). The CDR3 is 15 amino acids. V gave up 4 bases and J gave up 8 bases, with 21 bases separating them. In DNA form, the CDR3 reads TGTGCCAGCAGCCGAACGCCGGGGGGGGTGTGGGGCTACACCTTC. This gives the protein CASSRTPGGVWGYTF.

The chain carries TRBV18 and TRBJ1-1; tentatively, D is TRBD1 (5 bases). CDR1 and CDR2 from the germline V gene are KGHSH and LQKENI. Trimming removed 5 bases from V and 4 bases from J, with 14 bases in between. This CDR3 comprises 14 residues. The DNA for the CDR3 is TGTGCCAGCTCAGGGGGGAATATGGGCACTGAAGCTTTCTTT. Protein: CASSGGNMGTEAFF.

The rearrangement joins TRBV6-5 to TRBJ1-2; a weak D match, TRBD1 (6 bases). V gave up 5 bases and J gave up 3 bases, with 16 bases separating them. Per the germline V gene, CDR1 is MNHEY and CDR2 is SVGAGI. The CDR3 extends over 15 amino acids. CDR3 amino acids: CASSPGGSGDYGYTF. The CDR3 DNA is TGTGCCAGCAGTCCCGGAGGTTCAGGGGACTATGGCTACACCTTC.

The gene calls are TRBV5-6 and TRBJ1-6; D is unclear. CDR3 length: 16 amino acids. V lost 1 base and J 0 bases, leaving 8 bases between the germline ends. Germline V gene data show CDR1 as SGHDT and CDR2 as YYEEEE. In nucleotides, the CDR3 is TGTGCCAGCAGCTTGTATGTCAGCTCCTATAATTCACCCCTCCACTTT. It yields the protein CASSLYVSSYNSPLHF.

J is TRBJ2-5 and V is TRBV5-4, with TRBD1 as a possible D gene (7 bases). V lost 4 bases to trimming and J lost 1 base, with 14 bases between them. This CDR3 is built from 15 residues. In germline, CDR1 is SGHNT, CDR2 YYREEE (reference sequence). The CDR3 coding sequence is TGTGCCAGCAGCGGCGGGGACAGAAGCCAAGAGACCCAGTACTTC. Translating gives CASSGGDRSQETQYF.

The rearrangement links TRBV25-1 to TRBJ1-2; TRBD1 might be the D (5 bases). The V and J ends lost 3 bases and 8 bases respectively, with 25 bases between them. The V gene's germline CDR1 is MGHDK and CDR2 SYGVNS. This CDR3 is built from 17 residues. The CDR3 coding sequence is TGTGCCAGCAGTGACCCAAGGCAGGGCCGTCGCCCAGTCGGCTACACCTTC. Its protein product is CASSDPRQGRRPVGYTF.

This clone was recorded once. The chain couples TRBV5-1 to TRBJ1-2; perhaps TRBD1 as D (5 bases). The CDR3 runs to 15 residues. From germline, CDR1 is SGHRS and CDR2 YFSETQ. Trimming removed 3 bases at V and 0 bases at J, with 12 bases between. This CDR3 reads CASSSGGGTNYGYTF. The CDR3 nucleotides are TGCGCCAGCAGCTCTGGCGGGGGAACTAACTATGGCTACACCTTC.

The rearrangement joins TRBV6-5 to TRBJ2-1; TRBD1 aligns across 7 bases. The trim removed 8 bases at V and 8 bases at J, leaving 9 bases unmatched. The germline V gene encodes CDR1 MNHEY and CDR2 SVGAGI. CDR3 length: 13 amino acids. CDR3 DNA: TGTGCCAGCGGCAAGGGGGCCGTATATGAGCAGTTCTTC. Translation gives CASGKGAVYEQFF.

The J gene is TRBJ2-1, the V gene TRBV7-9; possible D gene TRBD2, 6 bases. The length of the CDR3 is 14 residues. Germline V gene sequence: CDR1 SEHNR, CDR2 FQNEAQ (reference sequence). CDR3 residues: CSGSSGTLDNEQFF. The CDR3 DNA follows: TGTTCCGGCTCTTCCGGGACTCTTGACAATGAGCAGTTCTTC.